The 16 T cell receptor beta chains in this list originate from one sample, sequenced in a study of cytomegalovirus exposure and HLA in healthy donors. Primers for the PCR totalled 60 Vbeta and 13 Jbeta. Here immunoSEQ multiplex PCR was the method, and the copy in TCRdb shows in-frame clones only, minus some. The data contain some 140,000 clones, approximately 74% of them seen just once; the ten biggest clones take up approximately 2.8%. The source material was PBMCs. These receptors all come from a man aged 18 to 35 in good health and CMV-seronegative.

This chain joins TRBV20-1 and TRBJ2-7; tentative D call: TRBD2 (5 bases). This CDR3 contains 11 residues. Germline V lookup: CDR1 DFQATT, CDR2 SNEGSKA (reference sequence). V lost 4 bases to trimming and J lost 7 bases, with 11 bases between them. The CDR3 protein is CSAIEREEQYF. The CDR3 DNA follows: TGCAGTGCTATTGAGAGGGAAGAGCAGTACTTC.

The gene calls are TRBV6-6 and TRBJ2-5; 9 bases align to TRBD1. J lost 4 bases, V lost 1 base, and 7 bases had no gene match. The CDR3 is 16 amino acids. Germline values: CDR1 MNHNY, CDR2 SVGAGI (reference sequence). CDR3 amino acids: CASSYYMGQGRETQYF. CDR3 sequence (DNA): TGTGCCAGCAGTTACTATATGGGACAGGGCCGAGAGACCCAGTACTTC.

The chain employs TRBV23-1 and TRBJ2-7; D remains ambiguous. TRBV23-1 is an ORF; its function is uncertain. Between the trimmed V and J ends, which lost 4 bases and 3 bases, there was a span of 16 bases. The CDR3 runs 15 residues. CDR3 sequence (DNA): TGCGCCAGCAGTCGGATCCCGACGGCTCACTACGAGCAGTACGTC. This sequence encodes CASSRIPTAHYEQYV.

The count of this clone is one. The genes are TRBV5-1 and TRBJ1-2; 10 positions match TRBD1. The germline gives CDR1 SGHRS, CDR2 YFSETQ. This CDR3 spans 13 amino acids. V was pared by 7 bases and J by 8 bases, with 8 bases of the junction left unmatched. In DNA form, the CDR3 reads TGCGCCAGCGGCCTTGACAGGGGGCTCGGCTACACCTTC. Amino acid sequence: CASGLDRGLGYTF.

A few counts support this clone. The chain uses TRBV7-9 and TRBJ2-3, with 9 bases matching TRBD2. CDR1 SEHNR and CDR2 FQNEAQ come from the germline V gene (reference sequence). Losses at the gene ends were 6 bases for V and 4 bases for J; bases not matched to a gene: 8. This CDR3 spans 15 amino acids. CDR3 amino acids: CASRGLAGDSDTQYF. The CDR3 coding sequence is TGTGCCAGCAGGGGATTAGCGGGGGACTCAGATACGCAGTATTTT.

Comments on this clone: Other DNA sequences of this sample code for an identical CDR3. V gene TRBV4-2 combines with J gene TRBJ2-1, with 14 bases matching TRBD2. The germline V gene has CDR1 LGHNA and CDR2 YNFKEQ. Trimming at V came to 1 base and at J to 1 base, leaving 0 bases not matched to a gene. CDR3 length equals 17 residues. The CDR3 region is CASSQGLAGGSYNEQFF. The DNA for the CDR3 is TGTGCCAGCAGCCAAGGACTAGCGGGGGGGTCCTACAATGAGCAGTTCTTC.

As regards this clone: One junction end does not reproduce the germline sequence, and a read error may be involved. The chain recombines TRBV4-3 with TRBJ2-6, with a weak D call TRBD1 (7 bases). The CDR3 totals 18 residues. Germline V gene data show CDR1 as LGHNA and CDR2 as YSLEER. The CDR3 DNA reads TGCGCCAGCGGCCAAGGTGGCAGGGGGGTGGCTGGGGCCAACGTCCTGACTTTC. This gives the protein CASGQGGRGVAGANVLTF.

This chain uses TRBV5-4 with TRBJ1-1; tentatively, D is TRBD1 (5 bases). The V gene's germline CDR1 is SGHNT and CDR2 YYREEE (reference sequence). CDR3 length: 14 amino acids. V lost 2 bases to trimming and J lost 1 base, with 9 bases between them. CDR3: CASSFQGENTEAFF. DNA of the CDR3: TGTGCCAGCAGCTTTCAGGGTGAGAACACTGAAGCTTTCTTT.

This clone was counted a single time. The V and J genes are TRBV7-2 and TRBJ2-5, with 8 positions matching TRBD1. The CDR3 is 15 residues long. After removal of 4 bases from V and 3 bases from J, the junction contained 7 bases not matched to a gene. CDR1 SGHTA and CDR2 FQGNSA come from the germline V gene. CDR3: CASSWGPGQEETQYF. The CDR3 nucleotides read TGTGCCAGCAGCTGGGGCCCGGGACAGGAAGAGACCCAGTACTTC.

The chain recombines TRBV19 with TRBJ1-1; the match to TRBD1 covers 7 bases. CDR3 size: 16 residues. Germline CDR1 is LNHDA and CDR2 is SQIVND (reference sequence). Unmatched junction bases numbered 15, after V lost 5 bases and J lost 6 bases. The DNA of the CDR3 is TGTGCCAGTAGTCCCTCCGCAGGGGGTATACTTGCTGAAGCTTTCTTT. Translated, it gives CASSPSAGGILAEAFF.

This chain connects TRBV19 to TRBJ2-1, with D perhaps matching TRBD1 (6 bases). CDR3 length: 14 residues. Between the trimmed V and J ends, which lost 3 bases and 9 bases, there was a span of 15 bases. Germline V gene sequence: CDR1 LNHDA, CDR2 SQIVND (reference sequence). The CDR3 is CASSIQTQGTEQFF. The CDR3 region has the DNA TGTGCCAGTAGTATTCAAACACAGGGCACTGAGCAGTTCTTC. Complete variable domain (other parts from reference TRBV19 and TRBJ2-1): DGGITQSPKYLFRKEGQNVTLSCEQNLNHDAMYWYRQDPGQGLRLIYYSQIVNDFQKGDIAEGYSVSREKKESFPLTVTSAQKNPTAFYLCASSIQTQGTEQFFGPGTRLTVL.

The sample holds one count of this clone. This rearrangement joins TRBV9 to TRBJ1-2; D is perhaps TRBD1 (5 bases). The CDR3 extends over 15 amino acids. Trimming left V 1 base short and J 4 bases short, with 14 bases between. In germline, CDR1 is SGDLS, CDR2 YYNGEE. CDR3 sequence reads: CASSVQEGRSYGYTF. In DNA, the CDR3 is TGTGCCAGCAGCGTACAGGAGGGGAGGTCCTATGGCTACACCTTC.

This chain joins TRBV7-6 and TRBJ2-5; 7 bases match TRBD2. Germline values: CDR1 SGHVS, CDR2 FNYEAQ. The CDR3 length is 15 residues. V lost 5 bases, J lost 6 bases, and 12 bases stayed unmatched. CDR3 amino acids: CASSPAFGGIKTQYF. Here the CDR3 DNA reads TGTGCCAGCAGCCCAGCATTCGGGGGGATAAAGACCCAGTACTTC.

The chain combines TRBV5-1 with TRBJ2-3; the match to TRBD2 covers 9 bases. The CDR3 consists of 16 residues. Germline trimming cut 0 bases from V and 0 bases from J; bases unmatched to any gene: 2. CDR1 and CDR2 from the germline V gene are SGHRS and YFSETQ. Here the CDR3 DNA reads TGCGCCAGCAGCTTGGGAGCGGGGGGAAGCACAGATACGCAGTATTTT. It specifies CASSLGAGGSTDTQYF.

The chain joins TRBV29-1 to TRBJ2-2, with 8 bases matching TRBD2. Germline V lookup: CDR1 SQVTM, CDR2 ANQGSEA. Losses at the gene ends were 3 bases for V and 5 bases for J; bases not matched to a gene: 5. The CDR3 is made up of 14 amino acids. This CDR3 is CSVEVAGITGELFF. The CDR3 nucleotides are TGCAGCGTTGAGGTAGCGGGGATTACCGGGGAGCTGTTTTTT.

This chain links TRBV5-1 with TRBJ1-4; D is undetermined. This CDR3 has 14 amino acids. The V gene lost 1 base and the J gene lost 5 bases, with 9 bases spanning the gap. The germline gives CDR1 SGHRS, CDR2 YFSETQ. CDR3 protein: CASSLTVTNEKLFF. CDR3 coding DNA: TGCGCCAGCAGCTTGACAGTCACCAATGAAAAACTGTTTTTT.